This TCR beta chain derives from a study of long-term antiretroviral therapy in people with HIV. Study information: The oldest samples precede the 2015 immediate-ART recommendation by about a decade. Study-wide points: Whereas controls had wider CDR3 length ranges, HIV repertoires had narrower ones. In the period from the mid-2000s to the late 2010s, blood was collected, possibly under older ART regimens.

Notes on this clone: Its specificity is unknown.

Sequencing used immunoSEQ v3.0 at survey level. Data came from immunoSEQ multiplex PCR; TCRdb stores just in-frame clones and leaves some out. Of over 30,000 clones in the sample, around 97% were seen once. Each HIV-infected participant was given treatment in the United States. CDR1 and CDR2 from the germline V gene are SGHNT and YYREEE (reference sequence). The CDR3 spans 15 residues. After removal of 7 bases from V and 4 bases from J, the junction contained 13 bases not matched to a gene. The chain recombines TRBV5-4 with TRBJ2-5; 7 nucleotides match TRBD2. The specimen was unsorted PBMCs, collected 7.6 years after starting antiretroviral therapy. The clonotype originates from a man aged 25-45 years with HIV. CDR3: CASRRGGEGGETQYF. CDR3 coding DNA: TGTGCCAGCCGCCGAGGAGGGGAGGGTGGAGAGACCCAGTACTTC.